This is a list of T cell receptor beta chains from one sample in a study of beta chain features in type 1 diabetes. TCRdb keeps only in-frame clones here, not all; method: immunoSEQ multiplex PCR. The data contain some 300,000 clones, 7% to 9% of them singletons. Sequences were obtained from central memory CD4+ T cells from blood. The receptors come from a woman younger than 30 in good health. Each CDR3 is given with its conserved first and last residue. The D gene is left open where the match is weak. Rows may omit the clone size; those that give it use once, few, many or a size class.

v_gene	j_gene	abundance	d_gene	CDR3aa	CDR3nt
TRBV19	TRBJ1-1	many	-	CASRVWGRSGNTEAFF	TGTGCCAGTAGAGTATGGGGACGGTCAGGAAACACTGAAGCTTTCTTT
TRBV10-3	TRBJ2-1	many	-	CAISDFGQGGGEQFF	TGTGCCATCAGTGATTTCGGCCAGGGGGGAGGTGAGCAGTTCTTC
TRBV5-4	TRBJ2-3	few	-	CASSLYGATDTQYF	TGTGCCAGCAGCTTGTATGGGGCCACAGATACGCAGTATTTT
TRBV16	TRBJ1-5	-	-	CASSQIAGDQPQHF	TGTGCCAGCAGCCAAATCGCAGGGGATCAGCCCCAGCATTTT
TRBV5-8	TRBJ1-1	many	-	CASSYQNTEAFF	TGTGCCAGCAGCTACCAGAACACTGAAGCTTTCTTT
TRBV7-2	TRBJ2-3	few	-	CASSLGAGPSTDTQYF	TGTGCCAGCAGCTTAGGGGCGGGACCCTCCACAGATACGCAGTATTTT
TRBV27	TRBJ1-1	few	-	CASSFRENTEAFF	TGTGCCAGCAGTTTCCGGGAGAACACTGAAGCTTTCTTT
TRBV7-2	TRBJ1-2	few	TRBD1	CASSSGTGGVYGYTF	TGTGCCAGCAGCTCGGGGACAGGGGGAGTTTATGGCTACACCTTC
TRBV28	TRBJ2-1	-	-	CASSTWVRGLDEQFF	TGTGCCAGCAGTACATGGGTACGGGGTCTCGATGAGCAGTTCTTC
TRBV5-5	TRBJ1-3	-	-	CASQRTSAGGNTIYF	TGTGCCAGCCAGCGGACTTCCGCTGGGGGGAACACCATATATTTT
TRBV7-3	TRBJ1-1	-	-	CASRQDSNTEAFF	TGTGCCAGCAGGCAAGACTCGAACACTGAAGCTTTCTTT
TRBV7-2	TRBJ2-1	many	-	CASSPKGLVNEQFF	TGTGCCAGCAGCCCCAAGGGACTCGTCAATGAGCAGTTCTTC
TRBV18	TRBJ1-5	few	-	CASSGGGNQPQHF	TGTGCCAGCTCAGGTGGGGGCAATCAGCCCCAGCATTTT